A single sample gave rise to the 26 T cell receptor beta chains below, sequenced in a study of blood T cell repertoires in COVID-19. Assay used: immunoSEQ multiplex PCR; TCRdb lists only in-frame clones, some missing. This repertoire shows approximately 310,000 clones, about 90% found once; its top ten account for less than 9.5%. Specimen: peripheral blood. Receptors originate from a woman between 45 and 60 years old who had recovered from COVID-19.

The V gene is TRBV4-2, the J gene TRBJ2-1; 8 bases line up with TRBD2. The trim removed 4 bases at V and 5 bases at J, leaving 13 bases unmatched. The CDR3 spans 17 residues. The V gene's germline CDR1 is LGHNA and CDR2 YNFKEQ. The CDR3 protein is CASSPRLLAGDHNEQFF. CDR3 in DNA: TGTGCCAGCAGCCCACGCCTTCTAGCGGGCGACCACAATGAGCAGTTCTTC.

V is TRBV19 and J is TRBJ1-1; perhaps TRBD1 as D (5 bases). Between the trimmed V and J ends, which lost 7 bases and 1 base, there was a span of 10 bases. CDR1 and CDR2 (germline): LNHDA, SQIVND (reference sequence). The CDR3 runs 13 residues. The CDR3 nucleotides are TGTGCCAGTACCGGAAGGGGGAACACTGAAGCTTTCTTT. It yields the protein CASTGRGNTEAFF.

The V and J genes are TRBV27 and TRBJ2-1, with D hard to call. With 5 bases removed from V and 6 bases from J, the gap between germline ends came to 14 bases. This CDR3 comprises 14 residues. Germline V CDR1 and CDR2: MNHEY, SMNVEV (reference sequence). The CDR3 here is CASSRADPSNEQFF. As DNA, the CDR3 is TGTGCCAGCAGTCGCGCGGATCCCTCCAATGAGCAGTTCTTC.

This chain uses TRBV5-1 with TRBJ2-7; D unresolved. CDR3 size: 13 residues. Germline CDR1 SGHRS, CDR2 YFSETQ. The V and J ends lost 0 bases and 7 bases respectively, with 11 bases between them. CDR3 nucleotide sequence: TGCGCCAGCAGCTTGGGGCAGCCGGGTGAGCAGTACTTC. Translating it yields CASSLGQPGEQYF.

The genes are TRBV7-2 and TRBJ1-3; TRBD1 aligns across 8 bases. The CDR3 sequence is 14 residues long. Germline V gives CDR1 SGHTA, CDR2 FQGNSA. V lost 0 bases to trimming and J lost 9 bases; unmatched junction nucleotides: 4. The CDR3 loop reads CASSLARGRGTIYF. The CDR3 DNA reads TGTGCCAGCAGCTTAGCCAGGGGGCGCGGCACCATATATTTT.

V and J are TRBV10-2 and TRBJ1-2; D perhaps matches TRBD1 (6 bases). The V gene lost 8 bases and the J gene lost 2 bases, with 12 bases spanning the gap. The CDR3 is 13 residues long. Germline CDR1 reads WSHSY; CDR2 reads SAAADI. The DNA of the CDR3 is TGCGCCAGCCGAGGACAGCTGAACTATGGCTACACCTTC. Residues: CASRGQLNYGYTF.

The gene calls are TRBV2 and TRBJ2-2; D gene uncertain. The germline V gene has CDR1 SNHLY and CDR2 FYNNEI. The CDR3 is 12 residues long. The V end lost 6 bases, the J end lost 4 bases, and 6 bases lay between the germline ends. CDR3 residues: CASRWATGELFF. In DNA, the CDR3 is TGTGCCAGCAGGTGGGCCACCGGGGAGCTGTTTTTT.

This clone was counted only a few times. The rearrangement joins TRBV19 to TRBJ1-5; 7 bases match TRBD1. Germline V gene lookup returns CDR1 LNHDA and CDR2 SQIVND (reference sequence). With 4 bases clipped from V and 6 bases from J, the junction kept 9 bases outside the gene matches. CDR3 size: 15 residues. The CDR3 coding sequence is TGTGCCAGTAGTACCTCTGGACAGGTAGCTCAGCCCCAGCATTTT. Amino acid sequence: CASSTSGQVAQPQHF.

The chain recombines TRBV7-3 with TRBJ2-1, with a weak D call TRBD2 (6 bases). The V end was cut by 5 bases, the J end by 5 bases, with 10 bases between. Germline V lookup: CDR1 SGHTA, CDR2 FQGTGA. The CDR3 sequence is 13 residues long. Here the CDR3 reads CASSVGTHNEQFF. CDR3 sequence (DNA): TGTGCCAGCAGCGTCGGGACTCACAATGAGCAGTTCTTC. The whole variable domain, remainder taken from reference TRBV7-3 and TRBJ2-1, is GAGVSQTPSNKVTEKGKYVELRCDPISGHTALYWYRQSLGQGPEFLIYFQGTGAADDSGLPNDRFFAVRPEGSVSTLKIQRTERGDSAVYLCASSVGTHNEQFFGPGTRLTVL.

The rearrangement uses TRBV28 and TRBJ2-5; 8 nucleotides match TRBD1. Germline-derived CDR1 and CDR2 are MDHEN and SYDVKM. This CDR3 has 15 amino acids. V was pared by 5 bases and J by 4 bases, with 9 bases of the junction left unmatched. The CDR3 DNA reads TGTGCCAGCAGTACTACATTAACAGGGGGAGAGACCCAGTACTTC. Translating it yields CASSTTLTGGETQYF. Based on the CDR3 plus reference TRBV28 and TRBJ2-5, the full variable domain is DVKVTQSSRYLVKRTGEKVFLECVQDMDHENMFWYRQDPGLGLRLIYFSYDVKMKEKGDIPEGYSVSREKKERFSLILESASTNQTSMYLCASSTTLTGGETQYFGPGTRLLVL.

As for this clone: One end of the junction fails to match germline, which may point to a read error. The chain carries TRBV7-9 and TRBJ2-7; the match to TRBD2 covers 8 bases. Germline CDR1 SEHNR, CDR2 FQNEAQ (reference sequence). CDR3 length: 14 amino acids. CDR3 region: CASSLAGVTYEQYF. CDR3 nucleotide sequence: TGTGCCAGCAGCCTAGCGGGCGTAACCTACGAGCAGTACTTC.

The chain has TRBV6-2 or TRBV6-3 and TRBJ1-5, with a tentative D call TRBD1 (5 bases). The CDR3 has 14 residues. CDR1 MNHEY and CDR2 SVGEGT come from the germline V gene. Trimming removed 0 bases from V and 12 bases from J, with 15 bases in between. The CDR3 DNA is TGTGCCAGCAGTTACTCGGGCGGGACCAGGAGCCAGCATTTT. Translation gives CASSYSGGTRSQHF.

DNA for the CDR3: TGTGCCAGCAGTTCACTAGCGGGAGGCAATGAGCAGTTCTTC. This translates into CASSSLAGGNEQFF. The chain uses TRBV27 and TRBJ2-1, with TRBD2 matching 12 bases. CDR3 size: 14 residues. Germline trimming cut 4 bases from V and 6 bases from J; bases unmatched to any gene: 1. CDR1 MNHEY and CDR2 SMNVEV come from the germline V gene (reference sequence).

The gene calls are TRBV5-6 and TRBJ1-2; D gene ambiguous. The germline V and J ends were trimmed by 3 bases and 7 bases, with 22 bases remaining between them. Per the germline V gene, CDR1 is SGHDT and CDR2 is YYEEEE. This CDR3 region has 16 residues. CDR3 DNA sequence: TGTGCCAGCAGCTCCCCGAGGCTTTACACTGGAGCTGGCTACACCTTC. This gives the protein CASSSPRLYTGAGYTF.

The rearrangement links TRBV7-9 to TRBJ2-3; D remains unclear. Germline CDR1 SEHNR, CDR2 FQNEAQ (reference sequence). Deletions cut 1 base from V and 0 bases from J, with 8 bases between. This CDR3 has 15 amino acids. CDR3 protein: CASSLVLTSTDTQYF. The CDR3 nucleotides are TGTGCCAGCAGCTTAGTTCTGACTAGCACAGATACGCAGTATTTT. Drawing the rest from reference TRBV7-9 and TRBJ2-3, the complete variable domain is DTGVSQNPRHKITKRGQNVTFRCDPISEHNRLYWYRQTLGQGPEFLTYFQNEAQLEKSRLLSDRFSAERPKGSFSTLEIQRTEQGDSAMYLCASSLVLTSTDTQYFGPGTRLTVL.

CDR3 sequence reads: CASRTSGEIWETQYF. The CDR3, as DNA: TGCGCCAGCAGGACTAGCGGGGAGATTTGGGAGACCCAGTACTTC. This chain connects TRBV5-1 to TRBJ2-5; 11 bases align to TRBD2. CDR1 and CDR2 from the germline V gene are SGHRS and YFSETQ. The CDR3 loop spans 15 amino acids. V trimming: 5 bases; J trimming: 5 bases; junction bases outside the gene matches: 8. The full variable domain, with the rest looked up from reference TRBV5-1 and TRBJ2-5, is KAGVTQTPRYLIKTRGQQVTLSCSPISGHRSVSWYQQTPGQGLQFLFEYFSETQRNKGNFPGRFSGRQFSNSRSEMNVSTLELGDSALYLCASRTSGEIWETQYFGPGTRLLVL.

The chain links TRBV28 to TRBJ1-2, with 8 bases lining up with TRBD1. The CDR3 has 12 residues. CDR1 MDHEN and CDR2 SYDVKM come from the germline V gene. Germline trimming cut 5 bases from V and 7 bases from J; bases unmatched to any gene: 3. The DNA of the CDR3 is TGTGCCAGCAGTATGACAGGGGTTGGCTACACCTTC. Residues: CASSMTGVGYTF.

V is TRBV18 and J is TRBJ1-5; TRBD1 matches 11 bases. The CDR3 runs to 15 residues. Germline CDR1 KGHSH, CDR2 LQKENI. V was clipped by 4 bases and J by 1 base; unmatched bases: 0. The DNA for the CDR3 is TGTGCCAGCTCACGGGACAGGGGGAGCAATCAGCCCCAGCATTTT. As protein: CASSRDRGSNQPQHF. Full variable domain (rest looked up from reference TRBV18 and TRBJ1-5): NAGVMQNPRHLVRRRGQEARLRCSPMKGHSHVYWYRQLPEEGLKFMVYLQKENIIDESGMPKERFSAEFPKEGPSILRIQQVVRGDSAAYFCASSRDRGSNQPQHFGDGTRLSIL.

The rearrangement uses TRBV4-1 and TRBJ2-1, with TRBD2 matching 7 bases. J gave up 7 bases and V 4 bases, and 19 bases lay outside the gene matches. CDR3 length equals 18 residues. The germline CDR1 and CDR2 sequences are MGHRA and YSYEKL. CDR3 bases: TGCGCCAGCAGCCTCAGCGGCCCCGGGACCGGGGGAGGGAATGAGCAGTTCTTC. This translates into CASSLSGPGTGGGNEQFF.

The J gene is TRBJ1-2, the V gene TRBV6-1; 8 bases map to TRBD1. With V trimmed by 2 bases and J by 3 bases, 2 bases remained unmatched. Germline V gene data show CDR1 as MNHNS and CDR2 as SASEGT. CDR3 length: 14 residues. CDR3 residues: CASSEQGAYYGYTF. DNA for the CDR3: TGTGCCAGCAGTGAACAGGGGGCCTACTATGGCTACACCTTC.

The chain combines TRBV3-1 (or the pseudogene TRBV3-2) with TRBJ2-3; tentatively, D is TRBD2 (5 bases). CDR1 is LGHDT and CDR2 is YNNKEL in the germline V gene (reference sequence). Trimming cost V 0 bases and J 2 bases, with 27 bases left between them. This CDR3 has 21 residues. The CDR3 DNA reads TGTGCCAGCAGCCAAGATAAGTCATCGGAGATCAGCGGTACTACCACAGATACGCAGTATTTT. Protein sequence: CASSQDKSSEISGTTTDTQYF.

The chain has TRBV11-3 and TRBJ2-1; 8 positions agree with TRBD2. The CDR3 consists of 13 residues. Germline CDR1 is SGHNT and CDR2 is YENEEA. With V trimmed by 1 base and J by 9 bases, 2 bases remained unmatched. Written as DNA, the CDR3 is TGTGCCAGCAGCTTAGGAACTAGCGGTGAGCAGTTCTTC. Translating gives CASSLGTSGEQFF.

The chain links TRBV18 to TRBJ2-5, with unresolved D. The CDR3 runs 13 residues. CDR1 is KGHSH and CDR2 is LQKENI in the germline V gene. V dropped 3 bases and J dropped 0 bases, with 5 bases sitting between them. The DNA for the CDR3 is TGTGCCAGCTCACCGAACAACCAAGAGACCCAGTACTTC. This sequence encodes CASSPNNQETQYF.

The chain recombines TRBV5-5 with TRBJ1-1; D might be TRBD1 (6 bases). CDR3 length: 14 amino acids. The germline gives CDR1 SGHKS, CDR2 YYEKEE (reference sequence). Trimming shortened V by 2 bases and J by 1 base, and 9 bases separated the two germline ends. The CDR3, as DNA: TGTGCCAGCAGCTTCACAGGGAGGAACACTGAAGCTTTCTTT. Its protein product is CASSFTGRNTEAFF.

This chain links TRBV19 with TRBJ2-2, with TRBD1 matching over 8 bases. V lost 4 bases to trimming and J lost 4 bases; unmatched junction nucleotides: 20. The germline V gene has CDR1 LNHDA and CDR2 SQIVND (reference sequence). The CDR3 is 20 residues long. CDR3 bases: TGTGCCAGTAGTAGGACCCCCGGGACAGGAGCCCGCGTGGGCACCGGGGAGCTGTTTTTT. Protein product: CASSRTPGTGARVGTGELFF.

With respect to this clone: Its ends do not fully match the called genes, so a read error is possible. The CDR3 sequence is CASSLDRENTEAFF. The CDR3 coding sequence is TGTGCCAGCAGCCTAGACAGGGAGAACACTGAAGCTTTCTTT. The rearrangement links TRBV11-3 to TRBJ1-1, with 7 nucleotides matching TRBD1. Germline assignment: CDR1 SGHNT and CDR2 YENEEA. CDR3 length: 14 amino acids.